Given below is one TCR beta chain in context. Its antigen is currently unknown. The ends were cut back, 3 bases at V and 0 bases at J, with 21 bases in the middle. The CDR3 has 20 residues. Looked up from germline, CDR1 is MDHEN and CDR2 is SYDVKM. These data belong to a study of circulating and synovial CD4+ cells in juvenile arthritis. The study's findings and limits: Shared-clonotype fractions with synovium likely underestimate full repertoire overlap. The pathogenic-like versus bulk T cell difference escaped Vbeta family analysis. Bulk blood CD4 samples held at least an order of magnitude more or fewer genomes than CPL.

Measured with immunoSEQ multiplex PCR; TCRdb has only the in-frame clones, and not every one. The table lists more than 13,000 clones, around 80% of them singletons. The receptor's source is a human patient with juvenile idiopathic arthritis. Some clones in this sample may be carry-over from other donors' samples. Sequenced: CD4+ T cells from synovial fluid. The rearrangement links TRBV28 to TRBJ2-6; possible D gene TRBD2, 7 bases. The CDR3 loop reads CASSFNPRGAGSSGANVLTF. CDR3 sequence (DNA): TGTGCCAGCAGTTTTAACCCCCGGGGGGCGGGAAGCTCTGGGGCCAACGTCCTGACTTTC. The full variable domain, rest sourced from reference TRBV28 and TRBJ2-6, is DVKVTQSSRYLVKRTGEKVFLECVQDMDHENMFWYRQDPGLGLRLIYFSYDVKMKEKGDIPEGYSVSREKKERFSLILESASTNQTSMYLCASSFNPRGAGSSGANVLTFGAGSRLTVL.